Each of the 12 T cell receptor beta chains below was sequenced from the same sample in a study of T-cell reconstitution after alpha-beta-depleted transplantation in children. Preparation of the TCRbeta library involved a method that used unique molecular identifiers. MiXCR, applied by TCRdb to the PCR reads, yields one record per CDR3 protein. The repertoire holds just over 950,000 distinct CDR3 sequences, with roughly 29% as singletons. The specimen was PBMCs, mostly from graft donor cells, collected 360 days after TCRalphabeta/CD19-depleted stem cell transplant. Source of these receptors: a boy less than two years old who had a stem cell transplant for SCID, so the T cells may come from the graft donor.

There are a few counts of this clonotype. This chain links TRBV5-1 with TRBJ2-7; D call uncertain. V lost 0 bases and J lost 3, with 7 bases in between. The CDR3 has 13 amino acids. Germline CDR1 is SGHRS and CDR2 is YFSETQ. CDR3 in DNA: TGCGCCAGCAGCTTGGATGGGGACTACGAGCAGTACTTC. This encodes CASSLDGDYEQYF.

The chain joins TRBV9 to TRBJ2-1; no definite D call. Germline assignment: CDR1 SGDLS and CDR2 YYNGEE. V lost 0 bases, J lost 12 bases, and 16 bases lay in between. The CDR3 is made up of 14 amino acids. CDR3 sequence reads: CASSVDPVGPAQFF. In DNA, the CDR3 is TGTGCCAGCAGCGTAGACCCCGTTGGCCCGGCGCAGTTCTTC.

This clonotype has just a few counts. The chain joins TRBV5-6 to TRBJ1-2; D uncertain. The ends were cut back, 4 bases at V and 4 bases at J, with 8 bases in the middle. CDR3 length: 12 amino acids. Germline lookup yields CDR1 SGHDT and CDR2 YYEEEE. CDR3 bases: TGTGCCAGCAGCGTGGACCGCTATGGCTACACCTTC. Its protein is CASSVDRYGYTF.

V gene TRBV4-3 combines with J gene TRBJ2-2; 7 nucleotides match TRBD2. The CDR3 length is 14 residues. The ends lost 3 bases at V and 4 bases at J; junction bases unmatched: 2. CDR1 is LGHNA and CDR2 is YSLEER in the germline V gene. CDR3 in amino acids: CASSQGLPTGELFF. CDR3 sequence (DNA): TGCGCCAGCAGCCAGGGACTACCCACCGGGGAGCTGTTTTTT.

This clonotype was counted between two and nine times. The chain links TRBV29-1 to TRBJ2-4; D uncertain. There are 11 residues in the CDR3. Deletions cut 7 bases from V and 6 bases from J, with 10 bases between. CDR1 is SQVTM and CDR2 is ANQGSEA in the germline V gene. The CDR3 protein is CSGLRGNIQYF. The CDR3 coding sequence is TGCAGCGGCCTTAGAGGAAACATTCAGTACTTC.

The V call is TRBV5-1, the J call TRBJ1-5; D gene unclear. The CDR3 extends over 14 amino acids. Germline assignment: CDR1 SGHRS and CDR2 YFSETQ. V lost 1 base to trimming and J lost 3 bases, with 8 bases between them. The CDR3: CASSLSPNNQPQHF. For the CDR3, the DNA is TGCGCCAGCAGCTTGTCACCCAACAATCAGCCCCAGCATTTT.

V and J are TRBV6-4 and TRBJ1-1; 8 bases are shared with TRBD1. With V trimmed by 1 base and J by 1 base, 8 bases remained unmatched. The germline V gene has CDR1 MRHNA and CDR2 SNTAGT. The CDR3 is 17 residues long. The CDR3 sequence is CASSDLYYRGSNTEAFF. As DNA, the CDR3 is TGTGCCAGCAGTGACTTATATTACAGGGGGTCGAACACTGAAGCTTTCTTT.

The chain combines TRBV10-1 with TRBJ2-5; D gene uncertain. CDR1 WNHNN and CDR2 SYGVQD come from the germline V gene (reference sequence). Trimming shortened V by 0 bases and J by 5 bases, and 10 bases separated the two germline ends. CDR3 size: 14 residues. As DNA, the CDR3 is TGCGCCAGCAGTGAGTCCCCCTTAGGGGAGACCCAGTACTTC. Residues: CASSESPLGETQYF.

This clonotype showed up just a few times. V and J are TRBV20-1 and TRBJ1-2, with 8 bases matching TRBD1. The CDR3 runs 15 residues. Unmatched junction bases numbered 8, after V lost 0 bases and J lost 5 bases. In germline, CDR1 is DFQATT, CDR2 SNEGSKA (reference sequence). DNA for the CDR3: TGCAGTGCTAGAGATTTCGGGACAGGAAGATATGGCTACACCTTC. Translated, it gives CSARDFGTGRYGYTF.

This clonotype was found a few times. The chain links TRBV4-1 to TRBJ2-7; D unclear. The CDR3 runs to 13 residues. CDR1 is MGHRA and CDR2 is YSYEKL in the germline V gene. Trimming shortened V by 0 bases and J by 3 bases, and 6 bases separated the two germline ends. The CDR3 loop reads CASSQDGFYEQYF. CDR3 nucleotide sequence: TGCGCCAGCAGCCAAGACGGCTTCTACGAGCAGTACTTC.

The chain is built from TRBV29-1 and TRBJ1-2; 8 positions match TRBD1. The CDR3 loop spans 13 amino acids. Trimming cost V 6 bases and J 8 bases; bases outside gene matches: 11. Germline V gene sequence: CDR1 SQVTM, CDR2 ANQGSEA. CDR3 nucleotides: TGCAGCGTCATGGACAGGGTAGTTATGGGCTACACCTTC. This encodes CSVMDRVVMGYTF.

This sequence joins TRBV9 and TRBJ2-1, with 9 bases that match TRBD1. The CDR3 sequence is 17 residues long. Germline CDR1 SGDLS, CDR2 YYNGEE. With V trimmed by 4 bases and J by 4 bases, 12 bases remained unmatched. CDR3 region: CASSPIAGTGIYNEQFF. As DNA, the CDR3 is TGTGCCAGCAGCCCCATCGCCGGGACAGGGATATACAATGAGCAGTTCTTC.